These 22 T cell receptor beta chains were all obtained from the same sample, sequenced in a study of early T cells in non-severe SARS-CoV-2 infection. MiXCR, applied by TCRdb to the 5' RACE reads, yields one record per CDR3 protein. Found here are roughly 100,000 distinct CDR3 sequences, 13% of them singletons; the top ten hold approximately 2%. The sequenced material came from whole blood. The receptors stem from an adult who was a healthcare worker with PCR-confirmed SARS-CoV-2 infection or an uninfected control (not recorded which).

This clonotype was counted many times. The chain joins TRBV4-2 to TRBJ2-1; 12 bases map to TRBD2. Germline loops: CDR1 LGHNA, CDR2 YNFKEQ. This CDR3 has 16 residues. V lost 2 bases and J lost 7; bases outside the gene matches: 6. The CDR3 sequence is CASSQQLAGGGNEQFF. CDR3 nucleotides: TGTGCCAGCAGCCAACAACTAGCGGGGGGCGGGAATGAGCAGTTCTTC.

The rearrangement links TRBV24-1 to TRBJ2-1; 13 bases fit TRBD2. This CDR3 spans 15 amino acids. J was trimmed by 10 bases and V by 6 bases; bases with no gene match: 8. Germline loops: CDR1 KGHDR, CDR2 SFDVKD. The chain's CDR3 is CATSPTSGGEGEQFF. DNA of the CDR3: TGTGCCACCAGTCCCACTAGCGGGGGGGAGGGCGAGCAGTTCTTC.

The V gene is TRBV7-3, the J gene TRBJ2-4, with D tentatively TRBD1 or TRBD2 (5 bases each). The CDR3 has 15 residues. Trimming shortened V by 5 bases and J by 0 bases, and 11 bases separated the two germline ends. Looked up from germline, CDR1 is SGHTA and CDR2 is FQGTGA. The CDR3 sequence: CASSRGVGAKNIQYF. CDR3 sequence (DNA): TGTGCCAGCAGCCGAGGGGTTGGAGCCAAAAACATTCAGTACTTC.

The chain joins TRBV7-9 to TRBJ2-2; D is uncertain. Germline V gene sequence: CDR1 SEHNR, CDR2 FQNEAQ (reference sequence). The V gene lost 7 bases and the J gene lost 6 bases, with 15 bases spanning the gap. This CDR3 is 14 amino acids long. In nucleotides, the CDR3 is TGTGCCAGCACCTTGACGGTAGTCGCCGGGGAGCTGTTTTTT. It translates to CASTLTVVAGELFF. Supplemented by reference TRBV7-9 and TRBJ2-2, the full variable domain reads DTGVSQNPRHKITKRGQNVTFRCDPISEHNRLYWYRQTLGQGPEFLTYFQNEAQLEKSRLLSDRFSAERPKGSFSTLEIQRTEQGDSAMYLCASTLTVVAGELFFGEGSRLTVL.

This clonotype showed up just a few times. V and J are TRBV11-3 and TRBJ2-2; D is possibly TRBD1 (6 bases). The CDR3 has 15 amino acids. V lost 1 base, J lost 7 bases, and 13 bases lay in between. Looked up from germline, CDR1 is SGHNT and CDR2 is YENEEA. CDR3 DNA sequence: TGTGCCAGCAGCTTAGGACAGGAGGATAACGGGGAGCTGTTTTTT. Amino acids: CASSLGQEDNGELFF.

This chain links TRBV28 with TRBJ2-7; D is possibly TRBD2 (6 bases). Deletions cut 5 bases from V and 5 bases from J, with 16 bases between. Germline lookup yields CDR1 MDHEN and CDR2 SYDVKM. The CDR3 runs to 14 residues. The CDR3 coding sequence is TGTGCCAGCAGTGAAGGCGGGGCCTTGGACGAGCAGTACTTC. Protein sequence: CASSEGGALDEQYF.

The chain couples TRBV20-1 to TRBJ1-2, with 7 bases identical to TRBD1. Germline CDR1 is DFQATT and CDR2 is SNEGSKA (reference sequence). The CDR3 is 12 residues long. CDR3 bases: TGCAGGCTAGGGGGCGCGGACTATGGCTACACCTTC. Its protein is CRLGGADYGYTF.

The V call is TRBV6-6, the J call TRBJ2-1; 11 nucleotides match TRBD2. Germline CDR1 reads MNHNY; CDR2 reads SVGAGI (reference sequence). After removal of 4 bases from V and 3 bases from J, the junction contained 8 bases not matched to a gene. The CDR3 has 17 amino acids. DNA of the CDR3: TGTGCCAGCAGTTCTGTTAGCGGGGGGGCAGACTACAATGAGCAGTTCTTC. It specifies CASSSVSGGADYNEQFF.

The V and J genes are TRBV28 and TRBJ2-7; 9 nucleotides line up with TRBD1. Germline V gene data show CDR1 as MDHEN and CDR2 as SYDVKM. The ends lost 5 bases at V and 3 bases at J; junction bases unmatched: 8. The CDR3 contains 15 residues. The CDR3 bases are TGTGCCAGCAGTGCCCCCGGACAGGGGATCTACGAGCAGTACTTC. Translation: CASSAPGQGIYEQYF. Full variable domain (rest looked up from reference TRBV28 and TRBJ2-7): DVKVTQSSRYLVKRTGEKVFLECVQDMDHENMFWYRQDPGLGLRLIYFSYDVKMKEKGDIPEGYSVSREKKERFSLILESASTNQTSMYLCASSAPGQGIYEQYFGPGTRLTVT.

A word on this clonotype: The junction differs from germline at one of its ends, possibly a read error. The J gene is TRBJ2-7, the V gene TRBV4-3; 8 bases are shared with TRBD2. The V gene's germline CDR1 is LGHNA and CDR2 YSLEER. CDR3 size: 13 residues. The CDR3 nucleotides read TGCGCCAGCAGCCAAGTATTAGCGGGATCTCGGGACTTC. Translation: CASSQVLAGSRDF.

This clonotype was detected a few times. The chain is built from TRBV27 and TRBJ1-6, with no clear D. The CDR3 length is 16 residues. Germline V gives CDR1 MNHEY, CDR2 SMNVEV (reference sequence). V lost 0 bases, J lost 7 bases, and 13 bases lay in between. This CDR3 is CASSLSSTRWNSPLHF. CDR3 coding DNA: TGTGCCAGCAGTTTATCATCGACAAGGTGGAATTCACCCCTCCACTTT.

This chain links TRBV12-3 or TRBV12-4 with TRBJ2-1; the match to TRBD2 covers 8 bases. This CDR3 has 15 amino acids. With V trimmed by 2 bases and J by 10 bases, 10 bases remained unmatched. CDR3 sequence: CASSLIGGATGEQFF. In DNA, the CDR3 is TGTGCCAGCAGTTTAATCGGGGGGGCCACGGGCGAGCAGTTCTTC.

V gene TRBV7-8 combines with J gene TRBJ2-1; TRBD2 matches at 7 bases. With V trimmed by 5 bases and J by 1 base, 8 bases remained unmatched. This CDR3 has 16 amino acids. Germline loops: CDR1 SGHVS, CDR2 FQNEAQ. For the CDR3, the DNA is TGTGCCAGCAGCAAGACCGGGACTAAATCCTACAATGAGCAGTTCTTC. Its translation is CASSKTGTKSYNEQFF. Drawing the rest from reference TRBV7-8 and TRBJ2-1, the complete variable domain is GAGVSQSPRYKVAKRGQDVALRCDPISGHVSLFWYQQALGQGPEFLTYFQNEAQLDKSGLPSDRFFAERPEGSVSTLKIQRTQQEDSAVYLCASSKTGTKSYNEQFFGPGTRLTVL.

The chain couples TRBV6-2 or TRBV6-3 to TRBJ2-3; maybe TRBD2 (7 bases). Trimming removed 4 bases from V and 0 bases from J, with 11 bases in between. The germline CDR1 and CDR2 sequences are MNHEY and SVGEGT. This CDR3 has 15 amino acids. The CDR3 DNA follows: TGTGCCAGCAGTTTTGGGGGGGCTAGCACAGATACGCAGTATTTT. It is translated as CASSFGGASTDTQYF.

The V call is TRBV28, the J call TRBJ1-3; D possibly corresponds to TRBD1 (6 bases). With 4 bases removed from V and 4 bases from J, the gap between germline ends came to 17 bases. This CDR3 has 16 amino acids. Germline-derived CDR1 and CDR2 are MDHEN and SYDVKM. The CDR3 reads CASSSHTGFRGNTIYF. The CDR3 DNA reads TGTGCCAGCAGTTCCCATACAGGGTTCCGGGGAAACACCATATATTTT.

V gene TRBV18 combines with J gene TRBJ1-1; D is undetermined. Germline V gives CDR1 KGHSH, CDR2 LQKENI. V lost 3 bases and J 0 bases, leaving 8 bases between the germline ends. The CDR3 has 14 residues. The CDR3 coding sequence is TGTGCCAGCTCACCGAGTACGATGAACACTGAAGCTTTCTTT. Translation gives CASSPSTMNTEAFF.

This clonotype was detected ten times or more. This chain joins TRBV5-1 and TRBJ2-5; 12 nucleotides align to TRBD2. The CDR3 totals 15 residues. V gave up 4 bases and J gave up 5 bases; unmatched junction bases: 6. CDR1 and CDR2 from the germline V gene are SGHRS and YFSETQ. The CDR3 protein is CASSPPLAGGETQYF. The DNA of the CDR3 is TGCGCCAGCAGCCCCCCCCTAGCGGGGGGGGAGACCCAGTACTTC.

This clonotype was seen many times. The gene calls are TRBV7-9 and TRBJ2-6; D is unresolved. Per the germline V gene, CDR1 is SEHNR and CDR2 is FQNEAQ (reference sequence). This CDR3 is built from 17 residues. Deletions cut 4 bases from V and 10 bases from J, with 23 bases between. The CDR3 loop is CASSSFGGRSQTNVLTF. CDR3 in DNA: TGTGCCAGCAGCTCCTTCGGTGGCCGCAGCCAGACGAACGTCCTGACTTTC.

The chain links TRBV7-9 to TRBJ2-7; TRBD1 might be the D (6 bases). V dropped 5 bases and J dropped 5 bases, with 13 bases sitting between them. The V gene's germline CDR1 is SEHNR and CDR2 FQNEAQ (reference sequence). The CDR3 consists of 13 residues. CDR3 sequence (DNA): TGTGCCAGCAGCCGAGGACAGCCAGACGAGCAGTACTTC. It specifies CASSRGQPDEQYF.

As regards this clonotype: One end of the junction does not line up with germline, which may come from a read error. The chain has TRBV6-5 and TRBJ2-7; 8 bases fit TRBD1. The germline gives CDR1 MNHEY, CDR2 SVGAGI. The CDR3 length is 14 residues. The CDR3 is CASTNQGASSEQYF. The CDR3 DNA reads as TGTGCCAGCACCAACCAGGGGGCTTCCTCCGAGCAGTACTTC.

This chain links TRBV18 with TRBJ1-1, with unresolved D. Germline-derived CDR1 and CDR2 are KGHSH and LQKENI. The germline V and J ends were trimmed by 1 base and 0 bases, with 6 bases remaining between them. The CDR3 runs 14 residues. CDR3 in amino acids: CASSPREMNTEAFF. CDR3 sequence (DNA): TGTGCCAGCTCACCACGGGAGATGAACACTGAAGCTTTCTTT.

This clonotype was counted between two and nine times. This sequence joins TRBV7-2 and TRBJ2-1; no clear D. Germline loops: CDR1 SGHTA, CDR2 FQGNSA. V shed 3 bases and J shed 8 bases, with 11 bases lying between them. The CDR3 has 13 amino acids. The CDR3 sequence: CASSLYSADEQFF. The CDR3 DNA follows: TGTGCCAGCAGCTTGTACAGCGCCGATGAGCAGTTCTTC.